This T cell receptor beta chain stems from a study of T-cell reconstitution after alpha-beta-depleted transplantation in children. Germline lookup yields CDR1 SGHRS and CDR2 YFSETQ. This CDR3 is built from 14 residues. The V gene lost 2 bases and the J gene lost 5 bases, with 13 bases spanning the gap. This clonotype came up many times. A TCRbeta library incorporating unique molecular identifiers was prepared. MiXCR, applied by TCRdb to the PCR reads, yields one record per CDR3 protein. The data hold 210,000 or so distinct CDR3 sequences, with approximately 9% observed a single time. The TCR was taken from a human donor who donated a stem cell graft to a child with acute lymphoblastic leukemia. Here the sequenced sample was PBMCs from the stem cell graft donor, taken from the stem cell graft. V is TRBV5-1 and J is TRBJ2-5; D is undetermined. As DNA, the CDR3 is TGCGCCAGCAGCTTTGGGTCCGCGAGGGAGACCCAGTACTTC. Amino acid sequence: CASSFGSARETQYF. The full variable domain, with the rest looked up from reference TRBV5-1 and TRBJ2-5, is KAGVTQTPRYLIKTRGQQVTLSCSPISGHRSVSWYQQTPGQGLQFLFEYFSETQRNKGNFPGRFSGRQFSNSRSEMNVSTLELGDSALYLCASSFGSARETQYFGPGTRLLVL.